This TCR beta chain was documented in a study of blood T cell repertoires in COVID-19. Only in-frame clones appear in the TCRdb table, and some are missing; sequencing was by immunoSEQ multiplex PCR. The repertoire holds approximately 400,000 clones, with 90% to 95% as singletons. The CDR3 has 12 residues. CDR1 is SNHLY and CDR2 is FYNNEI in the germline V gene. Deletions cut 5 bases from V and 5 bases from J, with 9 bases between. Input material: PBMCs or T cells enriched from blood (not recorded which). This TCR derives from a woman aged 35 to 49 who had been exposed to COVID-19. The J gene is TRBJ1-1, the V gene TRBV2; D is unclear. The CDR3 is CASSFQVTEAFF. CDR3 nucleotides: TGTGCCAGCAGTTTTCAGGTAACTGAAGCTTTCTTT.